Listed below are T cell receptor beta chains from one sample, sequenced in a study of CD8+ T cells in alopecia areata. Data came from immunoSEQ multiplex PCR; TCRdb stores just in-frame clones and leaves some out. The repertoire has about 170,000 clones, just over 65% of them found once; the top ten carry approximately 10%. The sample consisted of CD8+ T cells sorted from blood, taken at week 0. The receptors here all came from a human donor with alopecia areata. CDR3s leave out the opening cysteine and the closing phenylalanine or tryptophan. Fields, in order: J gene, V gene, CDR3 protein.

>TRBJ1-1|TRBV29-1
SPFRGSTEAF
>TRBJ2-2|TRBV30
AWSVPSQGTGELF
>TRBJ2-2|TRBV7-9
ASRQYPGTDNTGELF
>TRBJ2-1|TRBV27
ASRGLKWF
>TRBJ2-5|TRBV13
ASSSYQETQY
>TRBJ2-7|TRBV6-1
ASSGGDLYEQY
>TRBJ2-7|TRBV7-9
ATGGTENYEQY
>TRBJ2-4|TRBV5-4
ASTHRPAGIEDIQY
>TRBJ1-2|TRBV29-1
SVPRQGYGYT
>TRBJ2-2|TRBV2
ASRDTGEGRTGELF
>TRBJ2-1|TRBV27
ASSLLSGGYNEQF
>TRBJ2-7|TRBV15
ATSSGTGSYEQY
>TRBJ2-1|TRBV9
ASSVTSGGAREF
>TRBJ2-1|TRBV29-1
SVDPGRNEQF
>TRBJ2-3|TRBV25-1
ASKGESRTDTQY
>TRBJ2-2|TRBV6-5
ASSLGGKAGELF
>TRBJ2-5|TRBV5-1
ASSWEETQY
>TRBJ2-5|TRBV6-1
ASSADPNQETQY
>TRBJ1-1|TRBV27
ASSSQRANTEAF
>TRBJ2-7|TRBV29-1
SVEGPRRGEQY
>TRBJ1-1|TRBV27
ASSLGRGNTEAF
>TRBJ2-7|TRBV27
ASSLEGDANSYEQY
>TRBJ1-1|TRBV30
AWSNTLPTGGVSTEAF
>TRBJ1-5|TRBV6-5
ASRRGPESNQPQH
>TRBJ2-7|TRBV29-1
SALGGLMQY
>TRBJ2-7|TRBV29-1
SVTPGTGYEQY